Listed below are T cell receptor beta chains from one sample, sequenced in a study of shared clonotypes between healthy human individuals. Sequenced by immunoSEQ multiplex PCR; TCRdb stores in-frame clones only, minus some. The sample contains a few million clones, approximately 94% of which appear only once. The specimen sequenced was naive CD4+ T cells sorted from blood. The receptor set was obtained from a young man in good health. The CDR3 runs from the conserved cysteine through the conserved F or W. The order of the fields is V gene, D gene, J gene, clone size, CDR3 protein, CDR3 DNA. D genes are given only for firm matches. Rows give clone size only sometimes, using once, few, many, or a class for an expanded clone.

TRBV28	TRBD1	TRBJ1-1	NA	CASSLSSGTGLRLNTEAFF	TGTGCCAGCAGTTTATCCTCCGGGACAGGACTTCGTTTGAACACTGAAGCTTTCTTT
TRBV7-9	NA	TRBJ1-2	once	CASSSDSPYGYTF	TGTGCAAGCAGTTCGGACAGCCCCTATGGCTACACCTTC
TRBV10-1	NA	TRBJ2-3	NA	CASSEWTASTDTQYF	TGCGCCAGCAGTGAGTGGACGGCCAGCACAGATACGCAGTATTTT
TRBV5-6	TRBD1	TRBJ1-2	NA	CASSLRDRAYGYTF	TGTGCCAGCAGCTTGAGGGACAGAGCCTATGGCTACACCTTC
TRBV5-1	NA	TRBJ2-5	NA	CASSFVGNREETQYF	TGCGCCAGCAGCTTCGTCGGAAATCGTGAAGAGACCCAGTACTTC
TRBV10-2	NA	TRBJ1-5	once	CASSEGQTGNQPQHF	TGCGCCAGCAGTGAGGGACAGACCGGCAATCAGCCCCAGCATTTT
TRBV2	NA	TRBJ2-7	NA	CASTQGIVYEQYF	TGTGCCAGCACCCAGGGGATTGTCTACGAGCAGTACTTC
TRBV4-2	NA	TRBJ2-1	NA	CASSQDYRTNNEQFF	TGTGCCAGCAGCCAAGATTACCGGACGAACAATGAGCAGTTCTTC
TRBV6-1	NA	TRBJ1-1	NA	CASTRTATEAFF	TGTGCCAGCACCAGGACAGCCACTGAAGCTTTCTTT
TRBV7-9	NA	TRBJ2-7	NA	CASSLVPYMVGYEQYF	TGTGCCAGCAGCTTAGTCCCCTATATGGTTGGCTACGAGCAGTACTTC
TRBV18	TRBD1	TRBJ1-4	NA	CASSPNSGTGLEKLFF	TGTGCCAGCTCACCAAACTCCGGGACAGGGCTTGAAAAACTGTTTTTT
TRBV11-2	TRBD1	TRBJ1-5	few	CASSSGQPNQPQHF	TGTGCCAGCAGCTCGGGACAGCCAAATCAGCCCCAGCATTTT
TRBV15	TRBD2	TRBJ2-2	few	CATSKALSYSGPNTGELFF	TGTGCCACCAGCAAAGCACTCTCCTATAGCGGGCCGAACACCGGGGAGCTGTTTTTT
TRBV5-4	NA	TRBJ1-4	once	CASSLVGAEKLFF	TGTGCCAGCAGCTTGGTGGGGGCCGAAAAACTGTTTTTT
TRBV15	TRBD2	TRBJ2-5	once	CATSTRPKAGGPETQYF	TGTGCCACCAGCACCAGACCCAAAGCGGGAGGGCCGGAGACCCAGTACTTC
TRBV29-1	TRBD1	TRBJ1-1	NA	CSVEDRGVNTEAFF	TGCAGCGTTGAGGACAGGGGGGTGAACACTGAAGCTTTCTTT
TRBV13	TRBD2	TRBJ2-1	NA	CASSRPAGGGEQFF	TGTGCCAGCAGCCGCCCAGCGGGGGGAGGCGAGCAGTTCTTC
TRBV5-1	NA	TRBJ1-5	NA	CASSFYQEDSNQPQHF	TGCGCCAGCAGCTTTTATCAGGAAGATAGCAATCAGCCCCAGCATTTT
TRBV6-4	TRBD2	TRBJ2-3	NA	CASSASGRDTDTQYF	TGTGCCAGCAGCGCTAGCGGGAGGGACACAGATACGCAGTATTTT
TRBV5-4	NA	TRBJ2-3	NA	CASSLDQTLPPTDTQYF	TGTGCCAGCAGCCTCGACCAGACCCTGCCCCCCACAGATACGCAGTATTTT
TRBV6-1	NA	TRBJ1-3	NA	CASSEIAGGNTIYF	TGTGCCAGCAGTGAAATTGCAGGGGGAAACACCATATATTTT
TRBV2	NA	TRBJ1-5	NA	CASSGAGGNQPQHF	TGTGCCAGCAGTGGGGCAGGGGGCAATCAGCCCCAGCATTTT
TRBV11-2	TRBD1	TRBJ1-2	NA	CASSLVGTGGYGYTF	TGTGCCAGCAGCTTAGTTGGGACAGGGGGATATGGCTACACCTTC
TRBV10-3	TRBD1	TRBJ1-2	NA	CAISDVGQGVSYTF	TGTGCCATCAGTGACGTGGGACAGGGAGTAAGCTACACCTTC
TRBV4-2	NA	TRBJ1-6	NA	CASSQDFRGGSPLHF	TGTGCCAGCAGCCAAGATTTCAGGGGAGGTTCACCCCTCCACTTT
TRBV2	NA	TRBJ2-5	NA	CASSPGTKGLETQYF	TGTGCCAGCAGCCCAGGGACAAAGGGTTTGGAGACCCAGTACTTC
TRBV5-4	TRBD1	TRBJ2-1	NA	CASSPGTGYNEQFF	TGTGCCAGCAGCCCTGGGACAGGCTACAATGAGCAGTTCTTC
TRBV5-1	NA	TRBJ1-4	NA	CASSRGADSAAAGLFF	TGCGCCAGCAGCCGTGGCGCGGATTCGGCTGCCGCGGGACTGTTTTTT
TRBV5-1	TRBD2	TRBJ2-1	NA	CASSFLVAGDNEQFF	TGCGCCAGCAGCTTCTTGGTAGCGGGAGATAATGAGCAGTTCTTC
TRBV2	TRBD2	TRBJ2-3	NA	CASSDRLLAAGDTQYF	TGTGCCAGCAGTGACAGATTACTAGCGGCTGGAGATACGCAGTATTTT
TRBV7-3	NA	TRBJ1-2	NA	CASSLKGGALNYGYTF	TGTGCCAGCAGCTTAAAAGGTGGAGCACTCAACTATGGCTACACCTTC
TRBV28	NA	TRBJ1-1	NA	CATTGNTEAFF	TGTGCCACGACAGGGAACACTGAAGCTTTCTTT
TRBV10-3	NA	TRBJ2-7	NA	CAISVGTGPVQQYF	TGTGCCATCAGTGTGGGGACGGGGCCCGTCCAGCAGTACTTC
TRBV7-2	NA	TRBJ1-2	few	CASSLAWGNYGYTF	TGTGCCAGCAGCTTAGCGTGGGGGAACTATGGCTACACCTTC
TRBV19	NA	TRBJ2-3	NA	CASTRAGGDTDTQYF	TGTGCCAGTACTCGAGCGGGTGGAGACACAGATACGCAGTATTTT
TRBV6-5	TRBD2	TRBJ2-7	NA	CASSRLAGGNEQYF	TGTGCCAGCAGTCGACTAGCGGGAGGAAACGAGCAGTACTTC
TRBV30	NA	TRBJ2-3	NA	CAWSPADTDTQYF	TGTGCCTGGAGTCCAGCGGACACAGATACGCAGTATTTT
TRBV19	NA	TRBJ1-5	NA	CASSILWAGGNQPQHF	TGTGCCAGTAGTATCCTATGGGCCGGGGGCAATCAGCCCCAGCATTTT
TRBV4-1	NA	TRBJ1-1	NA	CASSHPGRLNTEAFF	TGCGCCAGCAGCCATCCGGGACGGCTGAACACTGAAGCTTTCTTT
TRBV7-8	TRBD1	TRBJ1-1	NA	CASILPGRGDTEAFF	TGTGCCAGCATATTACCCGGCAGGGGGGACACTGAAGCTTTCTTT
TRBV6-5	TRBD1	TRBJ1-4	NA	CASSGQGLREKLFF	TGTGCCAGCAGTGGACAGGGTCTTCGGGAAAAACTGTTTTTT
TRBV7-9	NA	TRBJ2-3	NA	CASSLGLQPLTDTQYF	TGTGCCAGCAGCTTAGGTCTTCAACCCCTCACAGATACGCAGTATTTT
TRBV18	NA	TRBJ2-2	once	CASSPQGMNTGELFF	TGTGCCAGCTCACCGCAGGGGATGAACACCGGGGAGCTGTTTTTT
TRBV9	TRBD2	TRBJ2-7	NA	CASSARSSGPSYEQYF	TGTGCCAGCAGCGCCCGATCTAGCGGGCCCTCCTACGAGCAGTACTTC
TRBV11-2	NA	TRBJ1-2	once	CASGWDPKGYTF	TGTGCCAGCGGTTGGGACCCCAAGGGCTACACCTTC